The 12 T cell receptor beta chains in this list originate from one sample, sequenced in a study of blood T cell repertoires in COVID-19. Assay: immunoSEQ multiplex PCR; the TCRdb copy retains only in-frame clones and omits some. The sample has roughly 230,000 clones, 85% seen once. The material sequenced was peripheral blood. The source is a woman aged 55-75 years with active or convalescent COVID-19.

The V gene is TRBV18, the J gene TRBJ1-6, with 9 bases fitting TRBD1. The V segment lost 1 base and the J segment 10 bases; nucleotides outside the gene matches: 5. This CDR3 is 15 amino acids long. CDR1 and CDR2 from the germline V gene are KGHSH and LQKENI. The CDR3 DNA reads TGTGCCAGCTCACCACGTTCACAGGGGGCCTCACCCCTCCACTTT. As protein: CASSPRSQGASPLHF.

The chain links TRBV27 to TRBJ2-7; D is undetermined. Germline CDR1 MNHEY, CDR2 SMNVEV (reference sequence). The V end was cut by 6 bases, the J end by 9 bases, with 9 bases between. The CDR3 is 10 amino acids. CDR3 residues: CASSPRRQYF. DNA for the CDR3: TGTGCCAGCAGCCCCCGGAGGCAGTACTTC.

The chain couples TRBV5-6 to TRBJ1-2; 9 bases are shared with TRBD1. J gave up 6 bases and V 3 bases, and 6 bases lay outside the gene matches. Germline V lookup: CDR1 SGHDT, CDR2 YYEEEE. The length of the CDR3 is 14 residues. CDR3 nucleotides: TGTGCCAGCAGCTCGGGACAGGGTAGTCATGGCTACACCTTC. Translating gives CASSSGQGSHGYTF.

The chain uses TRBV19 and TRBJ1-1, with D possibly TRBD1 on 6 matching bases. The CDR3 has 13 amino acids. V dropped 6 bases and J dropped 4 bases, with 12 bases sitting between them. CDR1 and CDR2 (germline): LNHDA, SQIVND (reference sequence). The CDR3 spells CASRISGATEAFF. The CDR3 nucleotides are TGTGCCAGTAGGATATCAGGGGCCACTGAAGCTTTCTTT.

The table lists this clone with a few counts. In DNA form, the CDR3 reads TGTGCCAGCAGAACCCTTCGGTCACAGGGGAACTATGGCTACACCTTC. Translating gives CASRTLRSQGNYGYTF. The V call is TRBV11-2, the J call TRBJ1-2; the match to TRBD1 covers 7 bases. Unmatched junction bases numbered 12, after V lost 6 bases and J lost 2 bases. The CDR3 extends over 16 amino acids. CDR1 and CDR2 (germline): SGHAT, FQNNGV.

The J gene is TRBJ2-1, the V gene TRBV11-2; 9 bases match TRBD1. V lost 3 bases, J lost 8 bases, and 11 bases stayed unmatched. Germline CDR1 is SGHAT and CDR2 is FQNNGV. This CDR3 is built from 16 residues. In DNA form, the CDR3 reads TGTGCCAGCAGCTTGCATCCCGGGACAGGGTACGATGAGCAGTTCTTC. It specifies CASSLHPGTGYDEQFF.

The rearrangement joins TRBV7-8 to TRBJ1-4; D perhaps matches TRBD1 (6 bases). Germline assignment: CDR1 SGHVS and CDR2 FQNEAQ. Between the trimmed V and J ends, which lost 5 bases and 7 bases, there was a span of 17 bases. The CDR3 covers 15 residues. In DNA form, the CDR3 reads TGTGCCAGCAGCCCCTCCGGGGGGCGTCGTGAAAAACTGTTTTTT. Protein product: CASSPSGGRREKLFF.

This clone was observed once. The chain is built from TRBV5-1 and TRBJ1-4, with a possible D match to TRBD1 (6 bases). Germline loops: CDR1 SGHRS, CDR2 YFSETQ. V lost 3 bases and J lost 8, with 11 bases in between. The CDR3 extends over 13 amino acids. CDR3 in DNA: TGCGCCAGCAGCTCGAATCAGGGGGAAAAACTGTTTTTT. Encoded protein: CASSSNQGEKLFF.

This sequence joins TRBV5-5 and TRBJ2-5; 8 positions match TRBD2. The CDR3 runs to 15 residues. Germline V gene lookup returns CDR1 SGHKS and CDR2 YYEKEE (reference sequence). Unmatched junction bases numbered 6, after V lost 0 bases and J lost 5 bases. CDR3 amino acids: CASSLVAGGGETQYF. The DNA for the CDR3 is TGTGCCAGCAGCTTGGTGGCGGGGGGAGGTGAGACCCAGTACTTC.

The rearrangement joins TRBV5-4 to TRBJ2-1; 11 bases agree with TRBD2. This CDR3 comprises 18 residues. Germline loops: CDR1 SGHNT, CDR2 YYREEE (reference sequence). V shed 0 bases, J shed 7 bases, and the junction held 12 bases outside the gene matches. CDR3 DNA sequence: TGTGCCAGCAGCTTGGGGCTAGCGGGGGGCCGTAAGCCTAATGAGCAGTTCTTC. Residues: CASSLGLAGGRKPNEQFF.

The chain carries TRBV14 and TRBJ2-5; 8 bases agree with TRBD1. Trimming removed 6 bases from V and 5 bases from J; junction bases left unmatched: 11. This CDR3 has 15 residues. Germline V gene lookup returns CDR1 SGHDN and CDR2 FVKESK. CDR3 residues: CASSPPPGGGETQYF. CDR3 in DNA: TGTGCCAGCAGTCCCCCGCCAGGGGGCGGGGAGACCCAGTACTTC.

The chain has TRBV19 and TRBJ2-1; perhaps TRBD1 as D (6 bases). CDR3 length: 16 amino acids. Germline assignment: CDR1 LNHDA and CDR2 SQIVND (reference sequence). Trimming shortened V by 6 bases and J by 2 bases, and 17 bases separated the two germline ends. The CDR3 region has the DNA TGTGCCAGTAGGGACAGCGGAGCGTTTCCCTACAATGAGCAGTTCTTC. Its protein is CASRDSGAFPYNEQFF.